Listed below are T cell receptor beta chains from one sample, sequenced in a study of blood T cell repertoires in COVID-19. Only in-frame clones appear in the TCRdb table, and some are missing; sequencing was by immunoSEQ multiplex PCR. This sample has fewer than 75,000 clones; more than 75% occur once, and the top ten carry around 7.9%. Sequenced sample: peripheral blood. Source of these receptors: a man in his fifties or sixties with active COVID-19. The CDR3 runs from the conserved cysteine through the conserved F or W. D genes are given only for firm matches. Size tells how often a clone was seen (once, few, many) or the class of an expanded clone, and some rows leave it out.

abundance,v_gene,j_gene,d_gene,CDR3aa,CDR3nt
few,TRBV2,TRBJ1-5,TRBD1,CASGTANQPQHF,TGTGCCAGCGGGACAGCTAATCAGCCCCAGCATTTT
-,TRBV6-5,TRBJ2-1,TRBD1,CASSLQGATYNEQFF,TGTGCCAGCAGTTTACAGGGGGCCACGTACAATGAGCAGTTCTTC
-,TRBV4-3,TRBJ1-4,TRBD1,CASSQVGIRDSDNEKLFF,TGCGCCAGCAGCCAAGTGGGGATCCGGGACAGTGATAATGAAAAACTGTTTTTT
-,TRBV7-2,TRBJ1-2,-,CASSLEGQGYGYTF,TGTGCCAGCAGCTTAGAGGGGCAGGGCTATGGCTACACCTTC
-,TRBV28,TRBJ1-1,TRBD1,CASSTGGPNTEAFF,TGTGCCAGCAGTACAGGGGGCCCGAACACTGAAGCTTTCTTT
-,TRBV29-1,TRBJ2-2,-,CSVEGLLTGELFF,TGCAGCGTCGAGGGACTTCTCACCGGGGAGCTGTTTTTT
medium-sized,TRBV7-2,TRBJ1-5,-,CASSLVYNQPQHF,TGTGCCAGCAGCTTAGTCTACAATCAGCCCCAGCATTTT
-,TRBV5-4,TRBJ2-2,TRBD1,CASSERQGGTGELFF,TGTGCCAGCAGCGAGAGACAGGGGGGCACCGGGGAGCTGTTTTTT
-,TRBV4-1,TRBJ2-5,-,CASSQTLTETQYF,TGCGCCAGCAGCCAAACTCTAACGGAGACCCAGTACTTC
-,TRBV28,TRBJ2-7,TRBD2,CASTGGLTGPTYEQYF,TGTGCCAGCACGGGGGGGTTGACAGGACCTACTTACGAGCAGTACTTC
-,TRBV6-5,TRBJ1-2,-,CAGRDKQSYGYTF,TGTGCCGGCCGGGACAAACAGTCCTATGGCTACACCTTC
-,TRBV9,TRBJ2-7,-,CASSVSGTTLYEQYF,TGTGCCAGCAGCGTTAGTGGGACAACCCTCTACGAGCAGTACTTC
once,TRBV19,TRBJ1-1,-,CASRRGQNTEAFF,TGTGCCAGTAGGAGGGGACAGAACACTGAAGCTTTCTTT
few,TRBV2,TRBJ1-1,TRBD1,CASSDLWTGETEAFF,TGTGCCAGCAGTGACCTATGGACAGGGGAGACTGAAGCTTTCTTT
-,TRBV5-6,TRBJ2-7,TRBD2,CASSGGDPTYYEQYF,TGTGCCAGCAGCGGGGGGGACCCTACGTACTACGAGCAGTACTTC
-,TRBV3-1/TRBV3-2,TRBJ1-3,-,CASSQSATGPGNTIYF,TGTGCCAGCAGCCAAAGCGCAACAGGGCCTGGAAACACCATATATTTT
-,TRBV4-1,TRBJ2-5,TRBD1,CASSLRQGSGETQYF,TGCGCCAGCAGCCTACGACAGGGATCAGGAGAGACCCAGTACTTC
once,TRBV5-8,TRBJ2-3,-,CASSLLGGHTDTQYF,TGTGCCAGCAGCTTGCTAGGAGGGCACACAGATACGCAGTATTTT
once,TRBV5-1,TRBJ2-5,TRBD1,CASSSRGTGLETQYF,TGCGCCAGCAGCTCCAGGGGGACAGGGCTAGAGACCCAGTACTTC
-,TRBV18,TRBJ2-2,-,CASSPRRLNNLSNTGELFF,TGTGCCAGCTCACCACGGAGATTGAACAACCTCTCGAACACCGGGGAGCTGTTTTTT
-,TRBV5-6,TRBJ1-5,TRBD1,CASSRGQGYSSNQPQHF,TGTGCCAGCAGCCGCGGACAGGGTTACTCTAGCAATCAGCCCCAGCATTTT
-,TRBV7-3,TRBJ1-6,TRBD1,CASSLTGGTGRDSPLHF,TGTGCCAGCAGCTTAACGGGAGGGACAGGGAGAGACTCACCCCTCCACTTT
once,TRBV28,TRBJ2-1,TRBD2,CASRNIAGGGVYNEQFF,TGTGCCAGCAGGAACATAGCGGGAGGGGGGGTATACAATGAGCAGTTCTTC
-,TRBV5-1,TRBJ2-1,TRBD2,CASSKAGTSGGDNEQFF,TGCGCCAGCAGCAAGGCCGGGACTAGCGGGGGTGACAATGAGCAGTTCTTC
-,TRBV11-2,TRBJ2-5,-,CASSLRGNFQETQYF,TGTGCCAGCAGCTTACGAGGGAACTTCCAAGAGACCCAGTACTTC
-,TRBV7-2,TRBJ2-1,TRBD2,CASSFSGPYAEQFF,TGTGCCAGCAGCTTTAGCGGGCCCTATGCCGAGCAGTTCTTC
-,TRBV7-9,TRBJ1-2,-,CASSYDSRGYTF,TGTGCCAGCAGCTACGATTCGAGAGGCTACACCTTC
-,TRBV7-8,TRBJ2-5,-,CASSRDNQETQYF,TGTGCCAGCAGCCGGGACAACCAAGAGACCCAGTACTTC
-,TRBV28,TRBJ1-3,-,CASIRGRTGNTIYF,TGTGCCAGCATAAGGGGCCGGACTGGAAACACCATATATTTT
-,TRBV25-1,TRBJ1-4,-,CASSELGGLKGEKLFF,TGTGCCAGCAGTGAATTGGGAGGGCTAAAGGGGGAAAAACTGTTTTTT
-,TRBV27,TRBJ2-2,TRBD1,CASSRDRGSMGTGELFF,TGTGCCAGCAGCCGGGACAGGGGTTCGATGGGCACCGGGGAGCTGTTTTTT
once,TRBV24-1,TRBJ2-1,-,CATSATSSYNEQFF,TGTGCCACCAGTGCTACCTCGTCATACAATGAGCAGTTCTTC
-,TRBV28,TRBJ1-1,TRBD1,CASTDRGMNTEAFF,TGTGCCAGCACCGACAGGGGAATGAACACTGAAGCTTTCTTT
-,TRBV28,TRBJ1-6,-,CASSLRGPLHF,TGTGCCAGCAGCCTTAGGGGGCCCCTCCACTTT
-,TRBV9,TRBJ2-3,-,CASSAGLDTQYF,TGTGCCAGCAGCGCTGGACTAGATACGCAGTATTTT
once,TRBV6-5,TRBJ2-7,-,CASSRFPSYEQYF,TGTGCCAGCAGCAGGTTCCCCTCCTACGAGCAGTACTTC
-,TRBV24-1,TRBJ2-1,-,CATSDFLSSTPDEQFF,TGTGCCACCAGTGATTTCTTGTCTTCCACGCCAGATGAGCAGTTCTTC
-,TRBV4-1,TRBJ2-2,TRBD2,CASSQEGGVGTGELFF,TGCGCCAGCAGCCAAGAGGGAGGGGTTGGCACCGGGGAGCTGTTTTTT
-,TRBV10-3,TRBJ1-2,TRBD1,CAISERRDSYNYGYTF,TGTGCCATCAGTGAGCGCCGGGACAGCTACAACTATGGCTACACCTTC
-,TRBV20-1,TRBJ2-7,TRBD1,CSVSQGYEQYF,TGCAGTGTTTCACAGGGGTACGAGCAGTACTTC
-,TRBV13,TRBJ1-1,-,CASSPQRGTEAFF,TGTGCCAGCAGCCCCCAGAGAGGGACTGAAGCTTTCTTT
-,TRBV28,TRBJ1-5,TRBD1,CASSPASGQGLNQPQHF,TGTGCCAGCAGTCCGGCCTCAGGACAGGGGCTTAATCAGCCCCAGCATTTT
-,TRBV2,TRBJ2-5,TRBD1,CASHPGQGSRTQYF,TGTGCCAGCCACCCGGGACAGGGGTCAAGGACCCAGTACTTC
-,TRBV15,TRBJ1-2,TRBD1,CATTQGRGYGYTF,TGTGCCACGACACAGGGGAGAGGCTATGGCTACACCTTC
-,TRBV18,TRBJ1-5,-,CASSDSSNQPQHF,TGTGCCAGCTCGGACAGTAGCAATCAGCCCCAGCATTTT
-,TRBV5-1,TRBJ1-5,TRBD1,CASSVDRGVQPQHF,TGCGCCAGCAGCGTCGACAGGGGGGTTCAGCCCCAGCATTTT
-,TRBV28,TRBJ2-2,TRBD1,CASSLLSQGASKTGELFF,TGTGCCAGCAGTTTGTTGTCACAGGGGGCGAGTAAAACCGGGGAGCTGTTTTTT
-,TRBV18,TRBJ1-1,-,CASSPSVSNTEAFF,TGTGCCAGCTCACCCTCCGTTTCCAACACTGAAGCTTTCTTT
-,TRBV7-2,TRBJ2-2,-,CASRKGGGNTGELFF,TGTGCCAGCAGAAAAGGAGGCGGGAACACCGGGGAGCTGTTTTTT
-,TRBV28,TRBJ1-3,-,CASPDSSRNTIYF,TGTGCCAGCCCCGACAGTTCGAGAAACACCATATATTTT
-,TRBV5-1,TRBJ1-2,TRBD1,CASSSSLQGVNYGYTF,TGCGCCAGCAGCTCGAGCCTACAGGGGGTGAACTATGGCTACACCTTC
-,TRBV30,TRBJ2-3,TRBD1,CAWSLGQGFSTDTQYF,TGTGCCTGGAGTCTCGGACAGGGGTTTAGCACAGATACGCAGTATTTT
-,TRBV6-4,TRBJ1-1,-,CASRLTANTEAFF,TGTGCCAGCAGGCTCACAGCGAACACTGAAGCTTTCTTT